The sequence of this TCR beta chain was determined in a study of cytomegalovirus exposure and HLA in healthy donors. Study-wide results and caveats: Listed as cytomegalovirus-associated were 150 or so TCR beta chains. Three chains linked to CMV were shown in vitro to be specific for CMV antigens.

Concerning this clone itself: What it binds is unknown.

V shed 6 bases and J shed 2 bases, with 15 bases lying between them. The germline gives CDR1 KGHSH, CDR2 LQKENI. This CDR3 has 15 amino acids. It was the approximately 120-subject validation cohort, separate from the roughly 700-subject first cohort, to which the donors belonged. Generated by immunoSEQ multiplex PCR, the TCRdb table keeps only in-frame clones and is missing some. The sample lists under 250,000 clones, about 81% occurring once. This sequence joins TRBV18 and TRBJ2-3; possible D gene TRBD1, 6 bases. The sequence was obtained from a woman aged 30 to 39 in good health and CMV-seronegative. Source material: PBMCs. In nucleotides, the CDR3 is TGTGCCAGCTCTACCGACGGGACACACACAGATACGCAGTATTTT. Translated: CASSTDGTHTDTQYF.